The clone carrying this T cell receptor beta chain is a singleton in its sample. Its specificity is unknown. Germline lookup yields CDR1 MNHNS and CDR2 SASEGT. CDR3 length: 15 residues. Trimming removed 5 bases at V and 6 bases at J, with 14 bases between. This sample stems from a study of radiation and T cells in renal cell carcinoma. Study information: Nephrectomy followed 15 Gy stereotactic body radiation by 4 weeks.

TCRdb's table, derived via immunoSEQ multiplex PCR, lists solely in-frame clones and lacks some. The repertoire consists of about 150,000 clones, with over 75% occurring once and the leading ten covering 9.5% to 15%. Study-level points and caveats: In blood, top tumor clones expanded by 2 weeks, shrinking by 4.

Time point denoted: baseline pretreatment blood. Treatment specified: 15 Gy SBRT to primary tumor, nephrectomy 4 weeks later. The chain has TRBV6-1 and TRBJ1-6; TRBD1 might be the D (5 bases). The source of this sequence is a woman between 50 and 59 years old with renal cell carcinoma. Sequenced material: blood, taken from a patient whose treatment included radiotherapy and nephrectomy. The CDR3 coding sequence is TGTGCCAGCAGTTCTCTCGGACACTCTAATTCACCCCTCCACTTT. Protein: CASSSLGHSNSPLHF.